This T cell receptor (beta chain) originates from a study of cytomegalovirus exposure and HLA in healthy donors. This CDR3 spans 13 amino acids. Trimming cost V 4 bases and J 5 bases, with 10 bases left between them. The germline V gene encodes CDR1 MGHRA and CDR2 YSYEKL. 13 Jbeta primers and 60 Vbeta primers were used for the PCR. Profiling relied on immunoSEQ multiplex PCR, and the TCRdb table lists in-frame clones only, not all of them. Its listing shows around 200,000 clones. What was sequenced was PBMCs. This receptor was identified in a woman aged 25 to 39 in good health and CMV-seropositive. The V gene is TRBV4-1, the J gene TRBJ2-3; D perhaps matches TRBD2 (5 bases). The CDR3 protein is CASSPDREDTQYF. For the CDR3, the DNA is TGCGCCAGCAGCCCCGACCGGGAAGATACGCAGTATTTT.